This T cell receptor beta chain was captured by sequencing in a study of blood T cell repertoires in COVID-19. Study context: Samples taken during acute and convalescent COVID-19 were collected in the United States, Italy and Spain. Sample material is recorded as cDNA or gDNA derived from T cells, B-cell-depleted T cells, or PBMCs.

In the study's own analysis: From reference gene primer amplification, estimates of nucleated cell counts were derived. The protocol was immunoSEQ multiplex PCR, while the TCRdb copy is restricted to in-frame clones and leaves out a portion. V and J calls and clone size come straight from that table; D and trimming were deduced from the DNA. The table has approximately 120,000 clones, roughly 87% seen once. In its sample, this clone was seen once. For recovered donors of Cohort 3, there were two negative PCRs, clearance, or symptom resolution. Looked up from germline, CDR1 is MNHEY and CDR2 is SVGAGI. The V gene lost 6 bases and the J gene lost 4 bases, with 15 bases spanning the gap. The CDR3 runs to 14 residues.

Input material: PBMCs or T cells enriched from blood (not recorded which). The chain recombines TRBV6-5 with TRBJ1-2; TRBD1 is a possible D gene (5 bases). The receptor comes from a man aged 25 to 45 who had recovered from COVID-19. The CDR3: CASSYGGASYGYTF. In DNA, the CDR3 is TGTGCCAGCAGCTACGGAGGGGCTAGCTATGGCTACACCTTC.